These 27 T cell receptor beta chains share one sample of origin, sequenced in a study of a mutant IDH1 vaccine in newly diagnosed glioma. Data came from immunoSEQ multiplex PCR; TCRdb stores just in-frame clones and leaves some out. The sample has some 50,000 clones, approximately 64% seen once. Antigens for these TCRs are unknown. This sample's time point: week 47, end of study. Vaccinated patients received 300 ug of mutant IDH1 20-mer peptide per dose, with topical imiquimod. Specimen: peripheral blood mononuclear cells (PBMCs), collected from a glioma patient whose treatment included an IDH1 peptide vaccine. These receptors were taken from a man aged 35 to 55 with glioma. Some clones in this sample may be carry-over from other donors' samples.

The V call is TRBV5-4, the J call TRBJ2-5; tentatively, D is TRBD2 (5 bases). The CDR3 is 13 amino acids. Germline V gene lookup returns CDR1 SGHNT and CDR2 YYREEE (reference sequence). The ends were cut back, 5 bases at V and 1 base at J, with 9 bases in the middle. CDR3 sequence: CASRSGSQETQYF. The CDR3 DNA follows: TGTGCCAGCAGGTCGGGAAGCCAAGAGACCCAGTACTTC.

The chain has TRBV30 and TRBJ2-7, with D possibly being TRBD1 (5 bases). CDR3 size: 12 residues. Deletions cut 3 bases from V and 4 bases from J, with 10 bases between. Per the germline V gene, CDR1 is GTSNPN and CDR2 is SVGIG (reference sequence). CDR3 in amino acids: CAWSPGSYEQYF. Here the CDR3 DNA reads TGTGCCTGGAGCCCAGGGTCTTACGAGCAGTACTTC.

The chain joins TRBV5-1 to TRBJ2-5; D gene uncertain. The CDR3 is 14 residues long. Trimming took off 1 base at V and 7 bases at J, with 14 bases between the two ends. Per germline, CDR1 SGHRS and CDR2 YFSETQ. The CDR3 nucleotides read TGCGCCAGCAGCTTGTTAGATCCCTCGGGGACCCAGTACTTC. It codes for CASSLLDPSGTQYF.

The chain has TRBV2 and TRBJ1-1; possibly TRBD1 for D (6 bases). CDR3 length: 15 amino acids. Trimming removed 7 bases at V and 0 bases at J, with 15 bases between. Germline V gene data show CDR1 as SNHLY and CDR2 as FYNNEI. Here the CDR3 DNA reads TGTGCCAGCACCTCACGGGGGGGCATGAACACTGAAGCTTTCTTT. Translating gives CASTSRGGMNTEAFF.

This clone was seen only a few times. The chain links TRBV7-8 to TRBJ1-2; 7 bases fit TRBD1. The CDR3 loop spans 15 amino acids. Germline values: CDR1 SGHVS, CDR2 FQNEAQ. Unmatched junction bases numbered 11, after V lost 5 bases and J lost 5 bases. DNA for the CDR3: TGTGCCAGCAGCCCTGACCGCACAGGGGAGTATGGCTACACCTTC. It is translated as CASSPDRTGEYGYTF.

The chain links TRBV7-9 to TRBJ2-4, with a tentative D call TRBD2 (5 bases). The ends were cut back, 2 bases at V and 3 bases at J, with 11 bases in the middle. The CDR3 extends over 15 amino acids. In germline, CDR1 is SEHNR, CDR2 FQNEAQ (reference sequence). The CDR3 DNA reads as TGTGCCAGCAGCTTACTAGCTTCGGGCAAAAACATTCAGTACTTC. This encodes CASSLLASGKNIQYF.

The chain recombines TRBV9 with TRBJ1-5; D is unclear. In germline, CDR1 is SGDLS, CDR2 YYNGEE. The CDR3 covers 15 residues. V dropped 0 bases and J dropped 4 bases, with 11 bases sitting between them. The CDR3 is CASSVGYLGNQPQHF. The CDR3 nucleotides read TGTGCCAGCAGCGTAGGGTACTTGGGTAATCAGCCCCAGCATTTT.

The V call is TRBV28, the J call TRBJ1-1; perhaps TRBD1 as D (5 bases). The CDR3 loop spans 17 amino acids. Germline values: CDR1 MDHEN, CDR2 SYDVKM. Trimming took 5 bases from V and 0 from J, leaving 19 bases between them. CDR3 amino acids: CASSLIRDQGMNTEAFF. The CDR3 nucleotides are TGTGCCAGCAGTCTTATTCGGGACCAGGGAATGAACACTGAAGCTTTCTTT.

The genes are TRBV7-3 and TRBJ2-1; D not certain. The CDR3 has 16 amino acids. CDR1 is SGHTA, CDR2 FQGTGA, per germline. Between the trimmed V and J ends, which lost 1 base and 5 bases, there was a span of 15 bases. The CDR3 bases are TGTGCCAGCAGCTTAAAGTACACCCAAGACCACAATGAGCAGTTCTTC. Translation gives CASSLKYTQDHNEQFF.

The chain uses TRBV5-1 and TRBJ2-7, with D perhaps matching TRBD1 or TRBD2 (5 bases each). Trimming cost V 5 bases and J 5 bases, with 20 bases left between them. Looked up from germline, CDR1 is SGHRS and CDR2 is YFSETQ. The CDR3 is 15 amino acids. CDR3 protein: CASSSSGTPEDEQYF. DNA of the CDR3: TGCGCCAGCAGTTCCTCAGGGACGCCTGAGGACGAGCAGTACTTC.

The table lists this clone with many counts. The chain is built from TRBV1 and TRBJ2-3; the DNA was not compared with TRBD2, the D call given in the table. TRBV1 is an annotated pseudogene. CDR3 length: 19 residues. The CDR3 protein is CTSSQESERGVPSTYTQYF. CDR3 nucleotide sequence: TGCACCAGCAGCCAAGAGTCGGAGCGGGGGGTCCCTAGCACATATACGCAGTATTTT.

The chain has TRBV30 and TRBJ2-1, with D possibly called TRBD1 or TRBD2 (5 bases each). This CDR3 comprises 11 residues. V was trimmed by 0 bases and J by 13 bases, leaving 10 bases between them. Germline V CDR1 and CDR2: GTSNPN, SVGIG (reference sequence). The CDR3 DNA is TGTGCCTGGAGTGTTCGTGGGGACCAGTTCTTC. Its protein product is CAWSVRGDQFF. The complete variable domain, with remaining parts taken from reference TRBV30 and TRBJ2-1, reads SQTIHQWPATLVQPVGSPLSLECTVEGTSNPNLYWYRQAAGRGLQLLFYSVGIGQISSEVPQNLSASRPQDRQFILSSKKLLLSDSGFYLCAWSVRGDQFFGPGTRLTVL.

The chain joins TRBV5-1 to TRBJ2-5; D possibly matches TRBD1 or TRBD2 (7 bases each). Trimming removed 4 bases at V and 5 bases at J, with 15 bases between. The CDR3 consists of 14 residues. Germline V gives CDR1 SGHRS, CDR2 YFSETQ. CDR3 sequence (DNA): TGCGCCAGCAGCCCCCTTCAGGGGGGGGAGACCCAGTACTTC. The encoded protein is CASSPLQGGETQYF. Filled out from reference TRBV5-1 and TRBJ2-5, the complete variable domain reads KAGVTQTPRYLIKTRGQQVTLSCSPISGHRSVSWYQQTPGQGLQFLFEYFSETQRNKGNFPGRFSGRQFSNSRSEMNVSTLELGDSALYLCASSPLQGGETQYFGPGTRLLVL.

For this clone: The junction differs from germline at one of its ends, possibly a read error. This chain joins TRBV7-7 and TRBJ2-2, with 13 bases matching TRBD2. The CDR3 contains 16 residues. Germline V gives CDR1 SSHAT, CDR2 FNYEAQ (reference sequence). The CDR3 DNA sequence: TGTGCTAGCAGCTTGGGGACTAGCGGGGCGGCCGGGGAGCTGTTTTTT. Residues: CASSLGTSGAAGELFF.

This chain connects TRBV7-2 to TRBJ2-3, with a weak D call TRBD1 (6 bases). This CDR3 spans 15 amino acids. V gave up 1 base and J gave up 9 bases, with 17 bases separating them. CDR1 SGHTA and CDR2 FQGNSA come from the germline V gene. The CDR3 sequence: CASSLGYEAQGTQYF. CDR3 DNA sequence: TGTGCCAGCAGCTTAGGTTACGAGGCACAGGGAACGCAGTATTTT.

V gene TRBV5-6 combines with J gene TRBJ2-7; D not certain. Trimming removed 4 bases at V and 0 bases at J, with 17 bases between. CDR3 size: 16 residues. Germline V gene sequence: CDR1 SGHDT, CDR2 YYEEEE. The CDR3 DNA sequence: TGTGCCAGCAGCCCCTATTTCGACGAGATCTCCTACGAGCAGTACTTC. It specifies CASSPYFDEISYEQYF. Complete variable domain (other parts from reference TRBV5-6 and TRBJ2-7): DAGVTQSPTHLIKTRGQQVTLRCSPKSGHDTVSWYQQALGQGPQFIFQYYEEEERQRGNFPDRFSGHQFPNYSSELNVNALLLGDSALYLCASSPYFDEISYEQYFGPGTRLTVT.

The sample holds a few counts of this clone. The chain couples TRBV11-2 to TRBJ1-2; D gene unclear. Between the trimmed V and J ends, which lost 5 bases and 1 base, there was a span of 8 bases. The germline gives CDR1 SGHAT, CDR2 FQNNGV. The CDR3 runs 13 residues. The CDR3 is CASSPVLNYGYTF. The CDR3, as DNA: TGTGCCAGCAGCCCCGTCCTTAACTATGGCTACACCTTC.

This clone occurred once. The J gene is TRBJ2-3, the V gene TRBV7-6; D assignment may be TRBD1 or TRBD2 (6 bases each). V dropped 0 bases and J dropped 2 bases, with 15 bases sitting between them. The CDR3 has 17 amino acids. Germline loops: CDR1 SGHVS, CDR2 FNYEAQ. The CDR3 here is CASSLAGGPSFTDTQYF. The CDR3 DNA follows: TGTGCCAGCAGCTTAGCAGGGGGGCCCTCGTTCACAGATACGCAGTATTTT.

This clone was detected a few times. CDR3 loop: CAIRETEPTYEQYF. The CDR3, as DNA: TGTGCCATCAGGGAGACGGAACCTACCTACGAGCAGTACTTC. This sequence joins TRBV10-3 and TRBJ2-7; D is unclear. The CDR3 length is 14 residues. With 6 bases removed from V and 2 bases from J, the gap between germline ends came to 14 bases. Germline loops: CDR1 ENHRY, CDR2 SYGVKD.

This clone appeared a few times. This chain joins TRBV19 and TRBJ2-5; a possible D gene is TRBD2 (6 bases). Trimming left V 8 bases short and J 4 bases short, with 20 bases between. The CDR3 has 15 amino acids. Germline V gene sequence: CDR1 LNHDA, CDR2 SQIVND (reference sequence). Here the CDR3 reads CASAPGVTGVETQYF. CDR3 DNA sequence: TGTGCCAGTGCCCCGGGAGTTACGGGGGTAGAGACCCAGTACTTC. Using reference TRBV19 and TRBJ2-5 for the parts outside the CDR3, the full variable domain is DGGITQSPKYLFRKEGQNVTLSCEQNLNHDAMYWYRQDPGQGLRLIYYSQIVNDFQKGDIAEGYSVSREKKESFPLTVTSAQKNPTAFYLCASAPGVTGVETQYFGPGTRLLVL.

Only a few counts were recorded for this clone. The chain is built from TRBV2 and TRBJ1-2; 8 nucleotides agree with TRBD1. CDR1 and CDR2 (germline): SNHLY, FYNNEI. V shed 0 bases and J 4 bases; nucleotides not matched to a gene: 1. CDR3 length equals 14 residues. The CDR3 DNA is TGTGCCAGCAGTGAAGCGGGGACAGGCTATGGCTACACCTTC. Its translation is CASSEAGTGYGYTF.

The V and J genes are TRBV6-1 and TRBJ1-2; no firm D call. The germline gives CDR1 MNHNS, CDR2 SASEGT. V lost 6 bases, J lost 1 base, and 9 bases lay in between. The CDR3 covers 13 residues. The CDR3 loop reads CASSLGYNYGYTF. In DNA, the CDR3 is TGTGCCAGCAGCCTTGGGTATAACTATGGCTACACCTTC.

J is TRBJ1-2 and V is TRBV6-6; no definite D call. The CDR3 consists of 13 residues. Germline CDR1 MNHNY, CDR2 SVGAGI (reference sequence). Between the trimmed V and J ends, which lost 6 bases and 0 bases, there was a span of 8 bases. In DNA form, the CDR3 reads TGTGCCAGCAGGACACCAGCTAACTATGGCTACACCTTC. It codes for CASRTPANYGYTF.

This clone was seen a handful of times. The rearrangement joins TRBV29-1 to TRBJ1-4; no firm D call. Deletions cut 6 bases from V and 6 bases from J, with 8 bases between. The CDR3 consists of 11 residues. The V gene's germline CDR1 is SQVTM and CDR2 ANQGSEA. CDR3 residues: CSVNSDEKLFF. CDR3 coding DNA: TGCAGCGTCAACTCAGATGAAAAACTGTTTTTT.

This clone came up once. J is TRBJ2-7 and V is TRBV18, with D perhaps TRBD2 (5 bases). This CDR3 has 13 residues. Trimming shortened V by 0 bases and J by 5 bases, and 8 bases separated the two germline ends. The germline gives CDR1 KGHSH, CDR2 LQKENI. The CDR3 DNA reads as TGTGCCAGCTCACCACCTTTCGGGGACGAGCAGTACTTC. It is translated as CASSPPFGDEQYF.

J is TRBJ1-2 and V is TRBV7-9; TRBD1 matches at 7 bases. V lost 0 bases, J lost 4 bases, and 5 bases stayed unmatched. CDR1 and CDR2 from the germline V gene are SEHNR and FQNEAQ (reference sequence). The CDR3 has 15 amino acids. The CDR3 sequence: CASSLAGTATYGYTF. In DNA form, the CDR3 reads TGTGCCAGCAGCTTAGCCGGGACAGCGACCTATGGCTACACCTTC.

This clone was found a few times. J is TRBJ1-2 and V is TRBV2; 7 bases are a match to TRBD1. The CDR3 is 15 residues long. Germline CDR1 is SNHLY and CDR2 is FYNNEI. V lost 2 bases, J lost 2 bases, and 5 bases stayed unmatched. CDR3 nucleotide sequence: TGTGCCAGCAGTGAATGGGACAGCCAGAACTATGGCTACACCTTC. It translates to CASSEWDSQNYGYTF. Using reference TRBV2 and TRBJ1-2 for the parts outside the CDR3, the full variable domain is EPEVTQTPSHQVTQMGQEVILRCVPISNHLYFYWYRQILGQKVEFLVSFYNNEISEKSEIFDDQFSVERPDGSNFTLKIRSTKLEDSAMYFCASSEWDSQNYGYTFGSGTRLTVV.